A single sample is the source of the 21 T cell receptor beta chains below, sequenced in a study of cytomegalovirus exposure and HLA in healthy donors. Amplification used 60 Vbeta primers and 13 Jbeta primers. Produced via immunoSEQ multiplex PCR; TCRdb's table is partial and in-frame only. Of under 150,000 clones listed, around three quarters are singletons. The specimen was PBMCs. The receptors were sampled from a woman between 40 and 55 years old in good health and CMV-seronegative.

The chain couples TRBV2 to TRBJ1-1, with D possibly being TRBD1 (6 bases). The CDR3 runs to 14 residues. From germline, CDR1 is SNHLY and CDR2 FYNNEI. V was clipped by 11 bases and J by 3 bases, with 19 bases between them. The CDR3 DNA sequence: TGTGCCGGAGCGGCTGGGGGGGCCGACACTGAAGCTTTCTTT. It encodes CAGAAGGADTEAFF.

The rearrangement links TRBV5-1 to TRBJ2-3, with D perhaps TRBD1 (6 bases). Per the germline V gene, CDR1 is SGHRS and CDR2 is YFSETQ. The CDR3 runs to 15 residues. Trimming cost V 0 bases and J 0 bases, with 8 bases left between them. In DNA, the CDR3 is TGCGCCAGCAGCTTGGCTACAGGGAGCACAGATACGCAGTATTTT. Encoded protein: CASSLATGSTDTQYF.

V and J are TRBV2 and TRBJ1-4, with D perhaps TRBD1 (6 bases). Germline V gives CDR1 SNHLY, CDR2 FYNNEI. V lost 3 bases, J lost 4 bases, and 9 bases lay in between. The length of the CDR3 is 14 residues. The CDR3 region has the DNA TGTGCCAGCAGTGAGTACAGGGATAATGAAAAACTGTTTTTT. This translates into CASSEYRDNEKLFF.

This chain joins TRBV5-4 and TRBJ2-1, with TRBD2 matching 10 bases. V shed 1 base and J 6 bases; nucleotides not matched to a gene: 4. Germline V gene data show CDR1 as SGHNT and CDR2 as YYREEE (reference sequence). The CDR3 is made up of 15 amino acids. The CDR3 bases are TGTGCCAGCAGCTTGATATCTAGCGGGAGCAATGAGCAGTTCTTC. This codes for CASSLISSGSNEQFF.

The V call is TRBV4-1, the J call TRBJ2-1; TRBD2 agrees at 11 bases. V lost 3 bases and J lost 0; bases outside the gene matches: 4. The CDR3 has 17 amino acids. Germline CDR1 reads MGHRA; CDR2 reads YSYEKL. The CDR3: CASSHLTSGDSYNEQFF. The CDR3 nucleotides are TGCGCCAGCAGCCACCTGACTAGCGGGGACTCCTACAATGAGCAGTTCTTC.

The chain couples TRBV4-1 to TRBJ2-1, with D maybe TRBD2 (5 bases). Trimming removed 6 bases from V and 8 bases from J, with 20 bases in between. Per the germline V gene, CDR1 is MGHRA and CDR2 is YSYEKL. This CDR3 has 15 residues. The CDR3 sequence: CASRPRADLLYEQFF. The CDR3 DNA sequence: TGCGCCAGCAGGCCTAGAGCGGACCTCCTATATGAGCAGTTCTTC.

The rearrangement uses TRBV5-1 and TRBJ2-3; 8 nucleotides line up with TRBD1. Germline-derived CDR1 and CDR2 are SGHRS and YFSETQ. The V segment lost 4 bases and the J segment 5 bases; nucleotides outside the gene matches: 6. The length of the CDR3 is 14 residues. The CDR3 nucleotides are TGCGCCAGCAGCCCCGGGACAGGATTAGATACGCAGTATTTT. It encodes CASSPGTGLDTQYF.

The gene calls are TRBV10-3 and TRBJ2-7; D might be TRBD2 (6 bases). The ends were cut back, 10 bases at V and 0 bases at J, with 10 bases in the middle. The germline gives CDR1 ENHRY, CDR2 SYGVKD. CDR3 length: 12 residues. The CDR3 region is CATGEASYEQYF. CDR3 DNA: TGTGCCACCGGGGAGGCCTCCTACGAGCAGTACTTC.

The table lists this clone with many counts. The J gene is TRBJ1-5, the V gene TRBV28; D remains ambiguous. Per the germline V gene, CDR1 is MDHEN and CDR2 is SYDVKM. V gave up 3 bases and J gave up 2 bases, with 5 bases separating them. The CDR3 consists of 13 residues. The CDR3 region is CASSFQGNQPQHF. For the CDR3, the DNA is TGTGCCAGCAGTTTCCAGGGCAATCAGCCCCAGCATTTT.

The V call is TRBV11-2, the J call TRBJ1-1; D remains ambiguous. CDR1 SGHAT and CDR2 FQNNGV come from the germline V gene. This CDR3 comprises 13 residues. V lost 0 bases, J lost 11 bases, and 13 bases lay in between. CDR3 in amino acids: CASSLEPVSRAFF. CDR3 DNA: TGTGCCAGCAGCTTAGAACCGGTCTCGCGGGCTTTCTTT. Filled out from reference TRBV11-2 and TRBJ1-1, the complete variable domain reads EAGVAQSPRYKIIEKRQSVAFWCNPISGHATLYWYQQILGQGPKLLIQFQNNGVVDDSQLPKDRFSAERLKGVDSTLKIQPAKLEDSAVYLCASSLEPVSRAFFGQGTRLTVV.

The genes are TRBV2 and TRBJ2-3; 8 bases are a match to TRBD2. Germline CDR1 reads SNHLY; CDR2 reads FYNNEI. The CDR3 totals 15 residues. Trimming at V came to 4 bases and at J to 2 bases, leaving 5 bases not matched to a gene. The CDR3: CASSVTGRDTDTQYF. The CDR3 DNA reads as TGTGCCAGCAGTGTGACCGGGAGGGACACAGATACGCAGTATTTT.

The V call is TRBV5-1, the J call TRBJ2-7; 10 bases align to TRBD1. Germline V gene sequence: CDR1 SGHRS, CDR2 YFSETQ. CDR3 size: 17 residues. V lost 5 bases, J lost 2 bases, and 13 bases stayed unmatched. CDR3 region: CASSTSPRDRGTYEQYF. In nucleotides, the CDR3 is TGCGCCAGCAGTACATCCCCCCGGGACAGGGGAACCTACGAGCAGTACTTC.

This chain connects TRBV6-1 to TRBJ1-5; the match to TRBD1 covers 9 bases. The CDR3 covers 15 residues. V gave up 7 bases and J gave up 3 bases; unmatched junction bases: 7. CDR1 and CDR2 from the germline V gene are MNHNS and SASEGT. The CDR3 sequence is CASTRTGVFNQPQHF. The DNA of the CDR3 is TGTGCCAGCACCCGGACAGGGGTCTTCAATCAGCCCCAGCATTTT.

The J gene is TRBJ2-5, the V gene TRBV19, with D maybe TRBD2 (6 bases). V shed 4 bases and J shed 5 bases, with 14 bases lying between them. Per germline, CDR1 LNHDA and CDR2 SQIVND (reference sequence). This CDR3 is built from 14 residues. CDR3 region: CASSKAGLRETQYF. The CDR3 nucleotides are TGTGCCAGTAGTAAGGCGGGGCTTCGGGAGACCCAGTACTTC.

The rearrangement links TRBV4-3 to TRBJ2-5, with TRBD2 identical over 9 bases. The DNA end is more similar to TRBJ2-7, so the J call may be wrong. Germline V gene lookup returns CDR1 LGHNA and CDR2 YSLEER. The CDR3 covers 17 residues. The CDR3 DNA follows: TGCGCCAGCAGCCCCCAAGGCGGGGGGGCGGATAATTACGAGCAGTACTTC. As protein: CASSPQGGGADNYEQYF.

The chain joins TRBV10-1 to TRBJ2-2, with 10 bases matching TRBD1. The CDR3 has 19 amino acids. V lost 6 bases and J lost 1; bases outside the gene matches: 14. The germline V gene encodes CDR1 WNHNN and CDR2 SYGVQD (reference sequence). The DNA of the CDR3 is TGCGCCAGCAGCCCCGTCAGCCGGGACAGGGGCCGGAACACCGGGGAGCTGTTTTTT. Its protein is CASSPVSRDRGRNTGELFF.

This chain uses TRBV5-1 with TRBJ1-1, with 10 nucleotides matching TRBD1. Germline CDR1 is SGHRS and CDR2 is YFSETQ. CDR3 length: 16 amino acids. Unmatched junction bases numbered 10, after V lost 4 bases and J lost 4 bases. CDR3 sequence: CASSPDRGRMGTEAFF. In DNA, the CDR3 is TGCGCCAGCAGCCCAGACAGGGGGCGAATGGGCACTGAAGCTTTCTTT.

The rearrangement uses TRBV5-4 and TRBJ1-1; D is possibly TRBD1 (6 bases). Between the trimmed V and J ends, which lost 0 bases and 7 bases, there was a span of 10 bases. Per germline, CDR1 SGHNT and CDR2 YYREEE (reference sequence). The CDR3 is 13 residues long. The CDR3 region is CASSLVDSCEAFF. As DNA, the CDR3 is TGTGCCAGCAGCTTGGTGGACAGTTGTGAAGCTTTCTTT.

CDR3 coding DNA: TGTGCCAGCAGCTTAGGGGGCGCGTCCCGGGACACTGAAGCTTTCTTT. Translation: CASSLGGASRDTEAFF. This chain joins TRBV5-4 and TRBJ1-1; TRBD1 matches 7 bases. CDR1 and CDR2 (germline): SGHNT, YYREEE (reference sequence). This CDR3 has 16 residues. V lost 2 bases to trimming and J lost 3 bases; unmatched junction nucleotides: 10.

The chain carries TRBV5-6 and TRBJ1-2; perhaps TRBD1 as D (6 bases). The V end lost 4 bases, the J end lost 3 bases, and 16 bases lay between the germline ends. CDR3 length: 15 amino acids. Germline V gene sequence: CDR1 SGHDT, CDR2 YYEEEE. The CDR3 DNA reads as TGTGCCAGCAGCCCTCTTCCCCAGGGGCACTATGGCTACACCTTC. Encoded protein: CASSPLPQGHYGYTF.

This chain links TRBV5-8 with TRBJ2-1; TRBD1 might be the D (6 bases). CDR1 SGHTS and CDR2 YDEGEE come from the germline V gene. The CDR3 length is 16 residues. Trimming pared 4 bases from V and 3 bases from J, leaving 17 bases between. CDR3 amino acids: CASSPGEPDSYNEQFF. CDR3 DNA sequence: TGTGCCAGCAGCCCCGGCGAGCCGGACAGCTACAATGAGCAGTTCTTC.